This TCR beta chain stems from a study of T cell responses to AZD1222 COVID-19 vaccine. The ends lost 6 bases at V and 7 bases at J; junction bases unmatched: 8. CDR1 and CDR2 (germline): MNHEY, SVGAGI. CDR3 length: 14 residues. Repertoires were generated with immunoSEQ multiplex PCR, while TCRdb's copy carries only in-frame clones and drops some. The table includes 95,000 to 150,000 clones, approximately 82% detected once. This TCR came from an adult who received the AZD1222 COVID-19 vaccine. The source material was peripheral blood, sampled 28 days after the second AZD1222 dose. The chain carries TRBV6-5 and TRBJ2-3; 9 bases agree with TRBD1. CDR3 nucleotides: TGTGCCAGCAGACCCGGACAGGGGACCAATACGCAGTATTTT. This encodes CASRPGQGTNTQYF.